A selection of T cell receptor beta chains follows, all from one sample in a study of blood T cell repertoires in COVID-19. TCRdb keeps only in-frame clones here, not all; method: immunoSEQ multiplex PCR. Here the sample spans around 220,000 clones, around 90% being singletons. Sequencing was carried out using PBMCs or T cells enriched from blood (not recorded which). The receptors were gathered from a woman in her 50s with acute COVID-19. The CDR3 runs from the conserved cysteine through the conserved F or W. A D gene is named only where the DNA matches it firmly. Rows give clone size only sometimes, using once, few, many, or a class for an expanded clone.

J gene	clone size	V gene	D gene	CDR3 protein	CDR3 DNA
TRBJ2-3	.	TRBV4-1	TRBD2	CASSRPGAGESDTQYF	TGCGCCAGCAGCCGGCCCGGGGCGGGAGAATCGGATACGCAGTATTTT
TRBJ2-3	.	TRBV7-2	.	CASCGRVGRDTQYF	TGTGCCAGCTGCGGGCGGGTGGGGAGGGATACGCAGTATTTT
TRBJ2-7	.	TRBV2	.	CASMARTVAGESYEQYF	TGTGCCAGCATGGCTCGGACAGTCGCGGGAGAATCCTACGAGCAGTACTTC
TRBJ1-4	few	TRBV7-9	.	CASSLVRGGDEKLFF	TGTGCCAGCAGCTTAGTGAGGGGAGGTGATGAAAAACTGTTTTTT
TRBJ1-4	.	TRBV11-2	.	CASSTVPGKLFF	TGTGCCAGCAGCACCGTCCCGGGGAAACTGTTTTTT
TRBJ2-7	.	TRBV7-2	TRBD1	CASSLRLDRARSYEQYF	TGTGCCAGCAGCTTAAGATTAGACAGGGCTAGGTCCTACGAGCAGTACTTC
TRBJ2-4	.	TRBV6-9	TRBD2	CASRRADCPGLAGVGAKNIQYF	TGTGCCAGCAGGAGGGCGGATTGTCCGGGACTAGCGGGAGTAGGGGCCAAAAACATTCAGTACTTC
TRBJ1-2	.	TRBV7-9	TRBD1	CATTPDRAHGYTF	TGTGCCACCACTCCGGACAGGGCTCATGGCTACACCTTC
TRBJ2-7	.	TRBV30	.	CAWSVGATYEQYF	TGTGCCTGGAGTGTTGGGGCAACCTACGAGCAGTACTTC
TRBJ1-5	.	TRBV28	.	CASSFGAAGGQPQHF	TGTGCCAGCAGTTTTGGCGCTGCGGGCGGTCAGCCCCAGCATTTT
TRBJ2-5	.	TRBV28	TRBD1	CASSFQGALGETQYF	TGTGCCAGCAGTTTTCAGGGGGCTCTAGGAGAGACCCAGTACTTC
TRBJ2-2	.	TRBV3-1/TRBV3-2	.	CASSHWTTATGELFF	TGTGCCAGCAGCCACTGGACTACTGCCACCGGGGAGCTGTTTTTT
TRBJ2-5	.	TRBV7-7	TRBD2	CASNPQPGGGETQYF	TGTGCCAGCAACCCACAACCGGGGGGAGGGGAGACCCAGTACTTC
TRBJ2-1	.	TRBV5-6	TRBD1	CASSLPGTATSSYNEQFF	TGTGCCAGCAGCTTACCCGGGACAGCCACCAGCTCCTACAATGAGCAGTTCTTC
TRBJ2-1	.	TRBV13	.	CASSQGLGNEQFF	TGTGCCAGCAGCCAGGGATTGGGCAATGAGCAGTTCTTC
TRBJ1-3	.	TRBV9	TRBD1	CASSNPGQGTIDPGNTIYF	TGTGCCAGCAGCAACCCGGGACAGGGGACCATTGACCCTGGAAACACCATATATTTT
TRBJ2-7	.	TRBV30	.	CAWSPDNSYEQYF	TGTGCCTGGAGTCCGGACAACTCCTACGAGCAGTACTTC
TRBJ2-1	once	TRBV19	TRBD1	CASSIGQGAPNEQFF	TGTGCCAGTAGTATAGGACAGGGGGCGCCGAATGAGCAGTTCTTC
TRBJ2-7	.	TRBV6-6	TRBD1	CASSYTGGSYEQYF	TGTGCCAGCAGTTATACAGGGGGTTCCTACGAGCAGTACTTC
TRBJ2-3	.	TRBV27	TRBD2	CASSDYQGLAAQGSQYF	TGTGCCAGCAGTGATTACCAGGGACTAGCGGCACAGGGGTCGCAGTATTTT
TRBJ2-3	.	TRBV7-3	.	CASSRGWEDTQYF	TGTGCCAGCAGCCGGGGGTGGGAAGATACGCAGTATTTT
TRBJ2-5	.	TRBV7-2	TRBD2	CASNQLAAQRETQYF	TGTGCCAGCAACCAACTAGCGGCCCAGCGAGAGACCCAGTACTTC
TRBJ2-1	.	TRBV11-2	TRBD2	CASSRGLANNEQFF	TGTGCCAGCAGCCGGGGACTAGCGAACAATGAGCAGTTCTTC
TRBJ2-2	few	TRBV30	.	CAGGGANTGELFF	TGTGCCGGCGGCGGGGCTAACACCGGGGAGCTGTTTTTT
TRBJ1-4	.	TRBV5-1	.	CASSLQGGEKLFF	TGCGCCAGCAGCTTACAGGGTGGAGAAAAACTGTTTTTT
TRBJ2-7	.	TRBV5-6	TRBD2	CASSSAGAGYEQYF	TGTGCCAGCAGCTCAGCGGGAGCCGGATACGAGCAGTACTTC
TRBJ2-2	.	TRBV14	.	CASRSRDTGELFF	TGTGCCAGCCGATCGAGGGACACCGGGGAGCTGTTTTTT
TRBJ1-1	.	TRBV24-1	TRBD1	CATSDQPGQGRPAFF	TGTGCCACCAGTGACCAACCCGGACAGGGAAGGCCAGCTTTCTTT
TRBJ2-7	.	TRBV15	.	CATSERVQSYEQYF	TGTGCCACCAGCGAGCGGGTCCAGTCCTACGAGCAGTACTTC
TRBJ2-1	.	TRBV6-5	TRBD2	CASSSPTSGSNNEQFF	TGTGCCAGCAGTTCGCCGACTAGCGGGAGCAATAATGAGCAGTTCTTC
TRBJ2-1	.	TRBV29-1	.	CSVENSNSYNEQFF	TGCAGCGTTGAAAACTCCAACTCCTACAATGAGCAGTTCTTC
TRBJ2-2	.	TRBV11-2	TRBD1	CASSLGRGITNTGELFF	TGTGCCAGCAGCTTAGGCAGGGGGATCACGAACACCGGGGAGCTGTTTTTT
TRBJ1-5	few	TRBV5-5	TRBD1	CASSWTGNQPQHF	TGTGCCAGCAGCTGGACAGGGAATCAGCCCCAGCATTTT
TRBJ1-3	.	TRBV6-5	.	CASSRDFSGNTIYF	TGTGCCAGCAGTCGGGACTTCTCTGGAAACACCATATATTTT
TRBJ1-5	.	TRBV18	.	CASSPSGQPQHF	TGTGCCAGCTCACCCAGCGGTCAGCCCCAGCATTTT
TRBJ2-7	.	TRBV28	.	CASRTGTWSGEQYF	TGTGCCAGCAGAACCGGGACTTGGAGTGGGGAGCAGTACTTC
TRBJ1-1	.	TRBV5-1	.	CASSSVEGIGITEAFF	TGCGCCAGCAGCTCTGTGGAGGGGATCGGTATCACTGAAGCTTTCTTT
TRBJ2-7	.	TRBV27	.	CASTDKGSGAPYEQYF	TGTGCCAGCACGGATAAGGGCTCAGGGGCCCCCTACGAGCAGTACTTC
TRBJ2-3	.	TRBV11-3	TRBD2	CASSRGRLAGGQDTQYF	TGTGCCAGCAGCCGAGGCCGACTAGCGGGAGGGCAAGATACGCAGTATTTT
TRBJ2-7	.	TRBV7-2	TRBD1	CASSLVSDRDLYEQYF	TGTGCCAGCAGCCTAGTGAGTGACAGGGACCTCTACGAGCAGTACTTC
TRBJ1-5	.	TRBV13	.	CASTLGEGQPQHF	TGTGCCAGCACCCTAGGAGAGGGACAGCCCCAGCATTTT
TRBJ2-3	.	TRBV28	.	CASEGDTQYF	TGTGCCAGCGAGGGAGATACGCAGTATTTT
TRBJ2-3	.	TRBV18	.	CASSPPGSRGTDTQYF	TGTGCCAGCTCACCACCGGGGAGTAGGGGCACAGATACGCAGTATTTT
TRBJ2-1	.	TRBV28	.	CASSLELINNEQFF	TGTGCCAGCAGTTTAGAGCTCATTAACAATGAGCAGTTCTTC
TRBJ2-7	.	TRBV4-3	.	CASSQEWGWEPYEQYF	TGCGCCAGCAGCCAAGAGTGGGGATGGGAGCCCTACGAGCAGTACTTC
TRBJ2-3	.	TRBV4-1	TRBD2	CASSRIAGEGDTQYF	TGCGCCAGCAGCCGGATAGCGGGAGAGGGAGATACGCAGTATTTT
TRBJ1-1	.	TRBV19	TRBD1	CASSPRQGNTEAFF	TGTGCCAGTAGTCCTCGACAGGGGAACACTGAAGCTTTCTTT
TRBJ2-1	.	TRBV7-2	TRBD2	CASSLGVSGGYNEQFF	TGTGCCAGCAGCTTAGGGGTAAGCGGGGGGTACAATGAGCAGTTCTTC
TRBJ1-1	once	TRBV5-6	.	CASSEPQVGMNTEAFF	TGTGCCAGCAGCGAACCACAGGTAGGGATGAACACTGAAGCTTTCTTT
TRBJ2-1	.	TRBV7-6	TRBD1	CASSLGTGIYNEQFF	TGTGCCAGCAGCCTAGGGACAGGGATTTACAATGAGCAGTTCTTC
TRBJ2-5	.	TRBV7-2	.	CASSPRETQYF	TGTGCCAGCAGCCCGCGAGAGACCCAGTACTTC
TRBJ2-7	.	TRBV2	.	CASVTGTQRAKKYF	TGTGCCAGCGTAACCGGGACTCAGAGGGCCAAGAAGTACTTC
TRBJ2-1	once	TRBV9	TRBD2	CASSVGHPLGTSGRRGSYNEQFF	TGTGCCAGCAGCGTTGGACACCCACTCGGGACTAGCGGGAGGAGAGGATCCTACAATGAGCAGTTCTTC
TRBJ2-1	.	TRBV28	TRBD2	CASSFWRIRTSGRRPDEQFF	TGTGCCAGCAGTTTTTGGCGCATACGGACTAGCGGGAGGCGGCCCGATGAGCAGTTCTTC
TRBJ2-5	.	TRBV5-1	.	CASSLVPPDSQGSQETQYF	TGCGCCAGCAGCTTGGTCCCCCCAGACAGCCAGGGATCGCAAGAGACCCAGTACTTC
TRBJ2-7	.	TRBV5-1	.	CASSLASGGEQYF	TGCGCCAGCAGCTTGGCGTCAGGTGGAGAGCAGTACTTC
TRBJ2-7	.	TRBV5-8	TRBD1	CASSLFKGTGNSEQYF	TGTGCCAGCAGCTTGTTTAAAGGGACAGGGAACAGCGAGCAGTACTTC
TRBJ2-7	.	TRBV7-2	TRBD1	CASSLQGASGQYF	TGTGCCAGCAGCTTGCAGGGGGCATCGGGGCAGTACTTC
TRBJ2-1	once	TRBV11-3	TRBD2	CASSLVAGSYNEQFF	TGTGCCAGCAGCTTAGTAGCGGGGTCCTACAATGAGCAGTTCTTC